This T cell receptor beta chain was profiled in a study of PD-L1 blockade in urothelial cancer. The method was immunoSEQ multiplex PCR; TCRdb's version includes in-frame clones alone and lacks a portion of them. The sample consists of 80,000 to 90,000 clones, approximately 81% of them appearing once. The time point denotes: pretreatment peripheral blood. It was locally advanced or metastatic urothelial carcinoma that patients had. The V and J ends lost 0 bases and 3 bases, in that order; junction bases with no gene match: 11. Germline CDR1 is LGHNA and CDR2 is YNFKEQ. The CDR3 runs to 18 residues. The sequence came from a man between 60 and 75 years old with urothelial cancer. This chain connects TRBV4-2 to TRBJ2-1; 7 bases are shared with TRBD2. Material: PBMCs, obtained around atezolizumab (anti-PD-L1) treatment. The CDR3: CASSQDLRGSGIYNEQFF. The CDR3 coding sequence is TGTGCCAGCAGCCAAGATCTTCGCGGGAGTGGAATCTACAATGAGCAGTTCTTC.